The 18 T cell receptor beta chains below were found in one sample sequenced in a study of cytomegalovirus exposure and HLA in healthy donors (dated by TCRdb to the late 2010s). The receptor library was made with the immunoSEQ multiplex PCR assay. For the multiplex PCR, a mixture combining 60 forward primers for TCR Vbeta segments and 13 reverse primers for TCR Jbeta segments was used. TCRdb re-hosts the immuneACCESS table, in-frame sequences only. Its copies lack some clones; in the studies checked, an unresolved V gene accounts for under half of them, and the cause for the rest is not known. This sample lists over 150,000 clones; approximately 81% were detected once. 0.35% to 0.45% of the sample is taken by the ten largest. Specimen: PBMCs. These receptors all stem from a boy younger than 10 in good health and CMV-seronegative.

This clone was picked up a small number of times. This sequence joins TRBV5-4 and TRBJ2-7, with a tentative D call TRBD1 (6 bases). V lost 5 bases to trimming and J lost 2 bases, with 11 bases between them. There are 13 residues in the CDR3. Germline loops: CDR1 SGHNT, CDR2 YYREEE (reference sequence). The CDR3 loop reads CASRRDITYEQYF. In nucleotides, the CDR3 is TGTGCCAGCAGGAGGGACATTACCTACGAGCAGTACTTC.

The chain recombines TRBV27 with TRBJ2-1; 10 bases map to TRBD2. This CDR3 region has 15 residues. CDR1 is MNHEY and CDR2 is SMNVEV in the germline V gene (reference sequence). With V trimmed by 8 bases and J by 7 bases, 11 bases remained unmatched. The CDR3 sequence: CASRSSLAGENEQFF. CDR3 DNA sequence: TGTGCCAGCCGGTCGAGTCTAGCGGGAGAAAATGAGCAGTTCTTC.

The count of this clone is one. This chain connects TRBV6-1 to TRBJ1-5, with a tentative D call TRBD1 (5 bases). V gave up 4 bases and J gave up 2 bases, with 18 bases separating them. This CDR3 contains 17 residues. Germline lookup yields CDR1 MNHNS and CDR2 SASEGT. The CDR3 is CASSARDSGGGNQPQHF. In DNA, the CDR3 is TGTGCCAGCAGTGCCCGGGACTCCGGGGGTGGCAATCAGCCCCAGCATTTT.

The CDR3 loop is CASSFGLAGINMRGEQFF. The CDR3 DNA reads TGTGCCAGCAGCTTCGGCCTAGCGGGAATCAACATGAGGGGGGAGCAGTTCTTC. The genes are TRBV5-4 and TRBJ2-1, with 9 bases lining up with TRBD2. This CDR3 has 18 residues. V trimming: 2 bases; J trimming: 10 bases; junction bases outside the gene matches: 19. Looked up from germline, CDR1 is SGHNT and CDR2 is YYREEE (reference sequence).

The rearrangement links TRBV2 to TRBJ1-1, with D unresolved. V was pared by 8 bases and J by 4 bases, with 20 bases between. This CDR3 contains 15 residues. CDR1 is SNHLY and CDR2 is FYNNEI in the germline V gene. The CDR3, as DNA: TGTGCCAGCTCGGGTACCGGGATCTGGGGCACTGAAGCTTTCTTT. This encodes CASSGTGIWGTEAFF. Drawing the rest from reference TRBV2 and TRBJ1-1, the complete variable domain is EPEVTQTPSHQVTQMGQEVILRCVPISNHLYFYWYRQILGQKVEFLVSFYNNEISEKSEIFDDQFSVERPDGSNFTLKIRSTKLEDSAMYFCASSGTGIWGTEAFFGQGTRLTVV.

The chain has TRBV4-2 and TRBJ2-7, with D perhaps TRBD2 (6 bases). Germline CDR1 is LGHNA and CDR2 is YNFKEQ. The CDR3 has 18 residues. V shed 3 bases and J shed 0 bases, with 21 bases lying between them. The CDR3 spells CASSQNSEGRPSSYEQYF. The CDR3 DNA reads as TGTGCCAGCAGCCAGAACTCGGAGGGACGCCCGAGCTCCTACGAGCAGTACTTC.

V usage is TRBV27 and J usage is TRBJ1-2; no reliable D call. Germline V CDR1 and CDR2: MNHEY, SMNVEV (reference sequence). The CDR3 length is 12 residues. The V gene lost 9 bases and the J gene lost 8 bases, with 16 bases spanning the gap. CDR3 coding DNA: TGTGCCAGTACCGACAACGCCCGGGGCTACACCTTC. Translation gives CASTDNARGYTF.

The chain employs TRBV18 and TRBJ2-7; D might be TRBD1 (6 bases). The germline V gene has CDR1 KGHSH and CDR2 LQKENI. This CDR3 is built from 15 residues. V gave up 3 bases and J gave up 0 bases, with 12 bases separating them. CDR3 in amino acids: CASSPTGNPSYEQYF. The CDR3 DNA is TGTGCCAGCTCACCCACAGGGAACCCCTCCTACGAGCAGTACTTC.

V is TRBV5-1 and J is TRBJ2-5; the match to TRBD2 covers 14 bases. J lost 4 bases, V lost 6 bases, and 5 bases had no gene match. From germline, CDR1 is SGHRS and CDR2 YFSETQ. The CDR3 extends over 15 amino acids. Here the CDR3 DNA reads TGCGCCAGCAAGGGACTAGCGGGAGAACTAGAGACCCAGTACTTC. This gives the protein CASKGLAGELETQYF.

The J gene is TRBJ1-2, the V gene TRBV7-9, with no clear D. The CDR3 covers 14 residues. The V end lost 0 bases, the J end lost 4 bases, and 9 bases lay between the germline ends. CDR1 and CDR2 from the germline V gene are SEHNR and FQNEAQ (reference sequence). The chain's CDR3 is CASSLAGVLYGYTF. The DNA of the CDR3 is TGTGCCAGCAGCTTAGCCGGGGTGCTCTATGGCTACACCTTC. The full variable domain, rest sourced from reference TRBV7-9 and TRBJ1-2, is DTGVSQNPRHKITKRGQNVTFRCDPISEHNRLYWYRQTLGQGPEFLTYFQNEAQLEKSRLLSDRFSAERPKGSFSTLEIQRTEQGDSAMYLCASSLAGVLYGYTFGSGTRLTVV.

The V call is TRBV27, the J call TRBJ2-2; 10 bases map to TRBD2. The CDR3 is made up of 16 amino acids. The germline V gene encodes CDR1 MNHEY and CDR2 SMNVEV (reference sequence). V dropped 1 base and J dropped 4; count of bases not matched to a gene: 3. CDR3 bases: TGTGCCAGCAGTTTATTACTAGCGGGGAGCACCGGGGAGCTGTTTTTT. Its protein product is CASSLLLAGSTGELFF.

This rearrangement joins TRBV5-6 to TRBJ2-5, with 11 positions matching TRBD2. Germline CDR1 SGHDT, CDR2 YYEEEE. V shed 2 bases, J shed 11 bases, and the junction held 14 bases outside the gene matches. The CDR3 runs 16 residues. The CDR3 DNA sequence: TGTGCCAGCAGCTTTGGGGGCCCGACTAGCGGGATGGAGCAGTACTTC. Its protein product is CASSFGGPTSGMEQYF.

The table lists this clone with a count of one. The V gene is TRBV5-1, the J gene TRBJ2-5; 7 positions match TRBD1. Germline CDR1 is SGHRS and CDR2 is YFSETQ. This CDR3 is 15 amino acids long. With V trimmed by 3 bases and J by 4 bases, 9 bases remained unmatched. Here the CDR3 reads CASSSSRQGGETQYF. CDR3 bases: TGCGCCAGCAGCTCCTCGAGACAGGGTGGAGAGACCCAGTACTTC.

The J gene is TRBJ1-5, the V gene TRBV10-3; the D gene is possibly TRBD1 (6 bases). Germline CDR1 ENHRY, CDR2 SYGVKD. V was cut by 1 base and J by 3 bases, with 10 bases left in between. The CDR3 is 15 amino acids. The CDR3 DNA reads TGTGCCATCAGTGAGTTGGCAGGGGACAATCAGCCCCAGCATTTT. The encoded protein is CAISELAGDNQPQHF.

This clone was counted a few times. This rearrangement joins TRBV9 to TRBJ1-5; TRBD1 might be the D (5 bases). The CDR3 is 13 amino acids. Germline-derived CDR1 and CDR2 are SGDLS and YYNGEE. V was shortened by 0 bases and J by 5 bases, with 6 bases between the two germline ends. CDR3 region: CASSVAGDQPQHF. The CDR3 DNA reads TGTGCCAGCAGCGTAGCGGGGGATCAGCCCCAGCATTTT.

V is TRBV10-3 and J is TRBJ2-3; TRBD1 aligns across 9 bases. V lost 2 bases, J lost 5 bases, and 5 bases stayed unmatched. Germline V CDR1 and CDR2: ENHRY, SYGVKD. This CDR3 is 15 amino acids long. The CDR3 DNA sequence: TGTGCCATCAGTGAGGGGACAGGGAAAATAGATACGCAGTATTTT. Protein product: CAISEGTGKIDTQYF.

This chain connects TRBV9 to TRBJ2-3; perhaps TRBD2 as D (5 bases). CDR1 is SGDLS, CDR2 YYNGEE, per germline. With 4 bases removed from V and 2 bases from J, the gap between germline ends came to 17 bases. The CDR3 covers 16 residues. The CDR3 DNA is TGTGCCAGCAGCCCGCGGGTCCCGAGACTCACAGATACGCAGTATTTT. Translating gives CASSPRVPRLTDTQYF.

This chain links TRBV19 with TRBJ1-2, with D maybe TRBD1 (6 bases). This CDR3 is built from 14 residues. Germline CDR1 is LNHDA and CDR2 is SQIVND (reference sequence). Trimming removed 5 bases at V and 4 bases at J, with 14 bases between. The CDR3, as DNA: TGTGCCAGTAGTGCAGGGGCCCGGGGCTATGGCTACACCTTC. As protein: CASSAGARGYGYTF.